The next 21 T cell receptor beta chains were all read from a single sample in a study of cytomegalovirus exposure and HLA in healthy donors (TCRdb year 2017). Libraries were built with the immunoSEQ multiplex PCR assay. For the multiplex PCR, a mixture combining 60 forward primers for TCR Vbeta segments and 13 reverse primers for TCR Jbeta segments was used. Drawn from immuneACCESS, this table holds only the in-frame rearrangements with V and J called that TCRdb kept. Clones are partly lost; checked studies trace under half to an unresolved V gene and leave the rest unexplained. A total of tens of thousands of clones appear in this sample, less than 65% of them only once. 5% to 6.5% of the sample lies in the top ten. Input material: PBMCs. The origin of the receptors is a woman in her thirties in good health and CMV-seropositive.

The chain couples TRBV18 to TRBJ1-2, with a tentative D call TRBD1 (6 bases). Trimming took 6 bases from V and 9 from J, leaving 20 bases between them. Per germline, CDR1 KGHSH and CDR2 LQKENI. This CDR3 has 14 residues. The CDR3 here is CASSPPLGTNSYTF. The CDR3 DNA is TGTGCCAGCTCGCCGCCTTTGGGGACAAACAGCTACACCTTC.

The chain employs TRBV6-5 and TRBJ2-7; TRBD1 agrees at 9 bases. The CDR3 runs to 13 residues. The germline V gene has CDR1 MNHEY and CDR2 SVGAGI. With 6 bases clipped from V and 3 bases from J, the junction kept 3 bases outside the gene matches. CDR3 in DNA: TGTGCCAGCAGGGGACAGGGCGGCTACGAGCAGTACTTC. Translation: CASRGQGGYEQYF.

The chain links TRBV6-1 to TRBJ2-7, with a tentative D call TRBD1 (6 bases). The length of the CDR3 is 15 residues. CDR1 MNHNS and CDR2 SASEGT come from the germline V gene. Trimming stripped 7 bases from V and 0 bases from J, with 16 bases between. The CDR3 protein is CASKITGPTSYEQYF. The CDR3 DNA reads as TGTGCCAGCAAAATCACAGGGCCTACCTCCTACGAGCAGTACTTC.

This clone was detected a few times. The rearrangement links TRBV7-2 to TRBJ2-5, with 7 bases lining up with TRBD1. J was trimmed by 5 bases and V by 4 bases; bases with no gene match: 4. Germline values: CDR1 SGHTA, CDR2 FQGNSA. CDR3 length equals 13 residues. The CDR3 reads CASSSGTAETQYF. The CDR3 DNA sequence: TGTGCCAGCAGCTCAGGGACAGCCGAGACCCAGTACTTC.

The chain couples TRBV21-1 to TRBJ2-7; the listed D gene, TRBD2, was not tested against the DNA. TRBV21-1 is a pseudogene. This CDR3 has 16 amino acids. CDR3 amino acids: CASSSPSGGLLYEQYF. For the CDR3, the DNA is TGTGCCAGCAGCAGCCCCAGCGGGGGGCTCCTCTACGAGCAGTACTTC.

About this clone itself: The junction shows a germline mismatch at one end, possibly a read error. J is TRBJ1-2 and V is TRBV7-2, with D maybe TRBD1 (5 bases). The CDR3 is made up of 13 amino acids. Germline V CDR1 and CDR2: SGHTA, FQGNSA. The CDR3 nucleotides read TGTGCCAGCAGCTTTAAGGAGGGGAATGGCTACCCCTTC. Translating gives CASSFKEGNGYPF.

The J gene is TRBJ1-3, the V gene TRBV4-1, with D perhaps TRBD1 (6 bases). The CDR3 contains 16 residues. Looked up from germline, CDR1 is MGHRA and CDR2 is YSYEKL. Trimming removed 1 base at V and 6 bases at J, with 16 bases between. The CDR3 region is CASSQGEGGWVNTIYF. For the CDR3, the DNA is TGCGCCAGCAGCCAAGGAGAGGGGGGGTGGGTAAACACCATATATTTT.

The rearrangement joins TRBV6-6 to TRBJ2-7, with D possibly matching TRBD2 (5 bases). V shed 7 bases and J shed 4 bases, with 14 bases lying between them. From germline, CDR1 is MNHNY and CDR2 SVGAGI (reference sequence). CDR3 length equals 13 residues. CDR3 DNA: TGTGCCAGCAAGCCGGGAAGTGCTTACGAGCAGTACTTC. It yields the protein CASKPGSAYEQYF.

The chain links TRBV14 to TRBJ2-3, with a weak D call TRBD2 (5 bases). Germline values: CDR1 SGHDN, CDR2 FVKESK. The germline V and J ends were trimmed by 4 bases and 2 bases, with 7 bases remaining between them. CDR3 length equals 13 residues. CDR3 region: CASSRGLTDTQYF. The CDR3 region has the DNA TGTGCCAGCAGCCGCGGACTCACAGATACGCAGTATTTT.

This rearrangement joins TRBV6-1 to TRBJ1-5; D gene ambiguous. Germline CDR1 is MNHNS and CDR2 is SASEGT. The CDR3 extends over 11 amino acids. The V end lost 6 bases, the J end lost 5 bases, and 5 bases lay between the germline ends. This chain's CDR3 is CASRVDQPQHF. CDR3 coding DNA: TGTGCCAGCAGAGTAGATCAGCCCCAGCATTTT.

This sequence joins TRBV7-2 and TRBJ2-7; possibly TRBD2 for D (6 bases). Germline V gene sequence: CDR1 SGHTA, CDR2 FQGNSA. CDR3 size: 15 residues. The V end lost 4 bases, the J end lost 2 bases, and 15 bases lay between the germline ends. The CDR3 region is CASSSFSGSAYEQYF. In DNA, the CDR3 is TGTGCCAGCAGCTCCTTCAGCGGGTCGGCCTACGAGCAGTACTTC.

This clone was seen only a few times. The chain carries TRBV10-3 and TRBJ1-1, with D unclear. CDR1 is ENHRY and CDR2 is SYGVKD in the germline V gene. The germline V and J ends were trimmed by 3 bases and 5 bases, with 13 bases remaining between them. The CDR3 runs 14 residues. This chain's CDR3 is CAISEGLPGTEAFF. DNA for the CDR3: TGTGCCATCAGTGAAGGACTCCCGGGTACTGAAGCTTTCTTT.

J is TRBJ1-1 and V is TRBV18; TRBD1 aligns across 7 bases. Germline values: CDR1 KGHSH, CDR2 LQKENI. The V and J ends lost 4 bases and 4 bases, in that order; junction bases with no gene match: 3. The CDR3 runs 13 residues. CDR3 loop: CASSRQGGTEAFF. CDR3 DNA: TGTGCCAGCTCACGACAGGGTGGCACTGAAGCTTTCTTT.

The sample holds a few counts of this clone. The chain uses TRBV5-1 and TRBJ2-1, with 11 positions matching TRBD2. Germline values: CDR1 SGHRS, CDR2 YFSETQ. Losses at the gene ends were 5 bases for V and 6 bases for J; bases not matched to a gene: 7. The CDR3 runs to 15 residues. The CDR3 bases are TGCGCCAGCAGGAATAGCGGGGGGGTCCCCAATGAGCAGTTCTTC. Translation gives CASRNSGGVPNEQFF.

This chain links TRBV4-2 with TRBJ2-2; the D is unclear. The length of the CDR3 is 13 residues. V gave up 2 bases and J gave up 5 bases, with 6 bases separating them. In germline, CDR1 is LGHNA, CDR2 YNFKEQ. The CDR3 region has the DNA TGTGCCAGCAGCCAAAAGGAGACCGGGGAGCTGTTTTTT. Its protein is CASSQKETGELFF.

The sample holds a few counts of this clone. The CDR3 sequence is CASSLGFVASGGYEQYF. The CDR3 DNA follows: TGCGCCAGCAGCTTGGGTTTCGTGGCTAGCGGGGGCTACGAGCAGTACTTC. The V call is TRBV5-1, the J call TRBJ2-7; 10 nucleotides agree with TRBD2. Germline V gene sequence: CDR1 SGHRS, CDR2 YFSETQ. CDR3 length equals 17 residues. The V gene end was trimmed by 0 bases and the J gene end by 3 bases; junction bases not matched to a gene: 9.

The V and J genes are TRBV6-5 and TRBJ1-3; perhaps TRBD1 as D (5 bases). V was pared by 2 bases and J by 0 bases, with 8 bases between. The CDR3 is 15 amino acids. Germline values: CDR1 MNHEY, CDR2 SVGAGI. The CDR3 DNA reads TGTGCCAGCAGTTACACAGGCCCCTCTGGAAACACCATATATTTT. Its translation: CASSYTGPSGNTIYF.

This clone occurred a few times. The chain is built from TRBV5-5 and TRBJ1-2; 7 bases map to TRBD1. The CDR3 covers 15 residues. V was clipped by 2 bases and J by 0 bases; unmatched bases: 4. CDR1 is SGHKS, CDR2 YYEKEE, per germline (reference sequence). CDR3 in amino acids: CASSFVGTANYGYTF. CDR3 nucleotide sequence: TGTGCCAGCAGCTTTGTCGGGACAGCTAACTATGGCTACACCTTC. Looking up the rest from reference TRBV5-5 and TRBJ1-2 gives the full variable domain: DAGVTQSPTHLIKTRGQQVTLRCSPISGHKSVSWYQQVLGQGPQFIFQYYEKEERGRGNFPDRFSARQFPNYSSELNVNALLLGDSALYLCASSFVGTANYGYTFGSGTRLTVV.

V and J are TRBV9 and TRBJ1-2; 7 nucleotides match TRBD1. The germline gives CDR1 SGDLS, CDR2 YYNGEE. This CDR3 has 14 amino acids. V was pared by 3 bases and J by 3 bases, with 5 bases of the junction left unmatched. CDR3 coding DNA: TGTGCCAGCAGCGCCACACAGGGGTACTATGGCTACACCTTC. Amino acids: CASSATQGYYGYTF. Filled out from reference TRBV9 and TRBJ1-2, the complete variable domain reads DSGVTQTPKHLITATGQRVTLRCSPRSGDLSVYWYQQSLDQGLQFLIQYYNGEERAKGNILERFSAQQFPDLHSELNLSSLELGDSALYFCASSATQGYYGYTFGSGTRLTVV.

V is TRBV6-6 and J is TRBJ2-7, with D perhaps matching TRBD2 (6 bases). The CDR3 runs to 14 residues. Germline assignment: CDR1 MNHNY and CDR2 SVGAGI (reference sequence). Trimming left V 6 bases short and J 0 bases short, with 12 bases between. The chain's CDR3 is CASRRGEDSYEQYF. CDR3 nucleotide sequence: TGTGCCAGCAGGCGGGGTGAGGACTCCTACGAGCAGTACTTC.

The chain employs TRBV29-1 and TRBJ1-2; TRBD1 matches 7 bases. This CDR3 has 12 residues. The germline V gene has CDR1 SQVTM and CDR2 ANQGSEA. V lost 0 bases to trimming and J lost 7 bases; unmatched junction nucleotides: 2. CDR3 loop: CSVEDQGGGYTF. The DNA of the CDR3 is TGCAGCGTTGAAGACCAGGGGGGTGGCTACACCTTC.